One T cell receptor (beta chain) is described in this entry. The antigen is unknown. V gave up 0 bases and J gave up 0 bases, with 15 bases separating them. This CDR3 region has 18 residues. Germline CDR1 reads MGHRA; CDR2 reads YSYEKL. Using immunoSEQ multiplex PCR, the repertoire was profiled, and TCRdb retains in-frame clones only, with some absent. The sample has roughly 98,000 clones; around 83% are singletons. It was focal radiation plus CTLA-4 blockade with ipilimumab that patients with chemo-refractory metastatic non-small-cell lung cancer received. These data come from a study of radiotherapy plus CTLA-4 blockade in lung cancer. Across the whole study: Objective response was observed in about 19% of patients, and disease control in roughly 33%. Overall study results and limits: Together with interferon-beta, which increased in serum after radiation, early dynamic changes in blood T cell clones were reportedly the best predictors of response. In blood, after radiotherapy plus ipilimumab, tumor-derived TCR clones expanded.

This clonotype was sampled from a human donor with non-small cell lung cancer that progressed on radiotherapy plus ipilimumab. V is TRBV4-1 and J is TRBJ2-4; D remains unclear. The sequencing here drew on peripheral blood, taken from a patient treated with radiotherapy plus ipilimumab. Written as DNA, the CDR3 is TGCGCCAGCAGCCAAGATTTCGGACCCTCCTTAGCCAAAAACATTCAGTACTTC. This gives the protein CASSQDFGPSLAKNIQYF.